These 2 T cell receptor beta chains were all obtained from the same sample, sequenced in a study of T-cell reconstitution after alpha-beta-depleted transplantation in children (dated by TCRdb to about 2016). Library generation was performed with PCR. The data were produced on an Illumina HiSeq 2500. TCR libraries were prepared with molecular barcoding, using unique molecular identifiers to normalize TCRbeta repertoire quantification. TCRdb trimmed the raw reads at Q25, called clones with MiXCR and kept productive beta chains. Entries are consolidated by CDR3 protein sequence, retaining the most common genes and DNA. The sample contains some 640,000 distinct CDR3 sequences, around 17% of them found a single time. Around 0.96% of the sample is in the top ten clones. The sample in question was PBMCs from the stem cell graft donor, obtained from the stem cell graft. These receptors were collected from a human donor who donated a stem cell graft to a child with acute myeloid leukemia.

Many counts were recorded for this clonotype. The chain recombines TRBV4-2 with TRBJ2-2, with D uncertain. Trimming pared 9 bases from V and 2 bases from J, leaving 16 bases between. The germline CDR1 and CDR2 sequences are LGHNA and YNFKEQ. This CDR3 region has 15 residues. This CDR3 reads CASSAGPPNTGELFF. In DNA, the CDR3 is TGTGCCAGTTCCGCTGGGCCACCCAACACCGGGGAGCTGTTTTTT.

The rearrangement joins TRBV15 to TRBJ1-5, with D tentatively TRBD1 (6 bases). The V end was cut by 4 bases, the J end by 4 bases, with 23 bases between. The CDR3 is 18 amino acids. Germline assignment: CDR1 LNHNV and CDR2 YYDKDF (reference sequence). CDR3 residues: CATSTAEVRLGANQPQHF. The CDR3 DNA follows: TGTGCCACCAGCACGGCTGAAGTTCGACTGGGGGCGAATCAGCCCCAGCATTTT.